This T cell receptor (beta chain) was obtained from a study of CD8+CD57+ T cells in acquired aplastic anemia (dated by TCRdb to the late 2010s). About the study as a whole: On average, sorted CD4+ and CD8+ cells yielded around 3.1 ug of extracted DNA, with a range of 0.2 to 27.4 ug. CD8+CD57+ expansion was defined as frequency above the mean frequency observed in healthy subjects. Overall results and qualifications from the work: Although roughly 30 CD8+ CDR3 sequences were shared by patients and controls, these sequences appeared highly expressed in patients and within the immunodominant clones of patients. Patients and healthy controls showed no significant difference in CD8+ Simpson's diversity (P=0.060).

Flow cytometry had shown CD8+CD57+ cell expansion in the patients selected for sequencing. Every patient had severe acquired aplastic anemia, diagnosed using the International Study of Aplastic Anemia and Agranulocytosis and Camitta criteria. No patient had received any therapy when blood was sampled. The study deep-sequenced TCR repertoires of sorted CD4+ and CD8+ blood T cells from severe aplastic anemia patients and healthy subjects. Patients were enrolled in the USA under clinicaltrials.gov protocols 00001620, 01623167, 00001397, 00071045, 00081523 and 00961064. Ficoll-Paque density gradient centrifugation was used to isolate peripheral blood mononuclear cells. Before DNA was extracted, CD4+ and CD8+ T cells were sorted using either FACS or magnetic beads. With regard to this clonotype: There is no known antigen for this receptor. The input lacks base qualities; no much larger clone sits a single base away.

Spanning cysteine to phenylalanine, the CDR3 consists of 15 amino acids. Of all the DNA, just the CDR3 is kept, 45 bases in frame from base 1. CDR1 and CDR2 are drawn from the germline V gene (reference sequence): DFQATT, SNEGSKA. The junction shows trimming of 2 bases on V and 3 bases on J, plus 16 bases between the germline ends. Profiling of TCR beta VDJ combinations and CDR3 sequences used genomic DNA as the template. An Illumina HiSeq 2000 was used for TCR repertoire sequencing. In the source study's methods: TRBV/TRBJ rearrangement plots, CDR3 size and DJ length profiles, and Simpson's diversity index were used to evaluate the repertoires. The immunodominant clone was defined as the most abundant DNA sequence in deep sequencing data. CDR3 amino acid sequences were checked for sharing across subjects and were also compared against the VDJdb database and published repertoires. Using fastp at Q25 and MiXCR, TCRdb reprocessed the public reads and kept productive beta chains. Rows are unified per CDR3 protein, each entry keeping the most common DNA and genes. In this record, the V and J calls reflect TCRdb's handling and not the investigators' own analysis. This sample lists approximately 98,000 distinct CDR3 sequences; roughly two thirds were detected once. The ten most abundant clones make up 65% of the sample.

The sequencing input was sorted CD4+, CD8+, or CD8+CD57+ T cells (not recorded which) from PBMCs. The receptor's source is a human donor with aplastic anemia. The rearranged chain carries TRBV20-1 and TRBJ1-1; the D gene cannot be named for sure. Here is the DNA: TGCAGTGCTAGATCGGAGAATGCGGCCGACACTGAAGCTTTCTTT. Translated, it reads CSARSENAADTEAFF.